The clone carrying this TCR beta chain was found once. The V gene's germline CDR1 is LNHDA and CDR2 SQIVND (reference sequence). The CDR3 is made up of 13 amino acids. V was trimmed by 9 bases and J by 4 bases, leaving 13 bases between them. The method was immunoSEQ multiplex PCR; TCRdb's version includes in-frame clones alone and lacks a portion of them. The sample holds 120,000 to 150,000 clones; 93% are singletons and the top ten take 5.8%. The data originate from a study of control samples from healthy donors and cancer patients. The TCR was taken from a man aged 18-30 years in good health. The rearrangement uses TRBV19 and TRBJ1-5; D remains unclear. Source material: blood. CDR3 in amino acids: CASQVGENQPQHF. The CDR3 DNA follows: TGTGCCAGCCAAGTAGGAGAGAATCAGCCCCAGCATTTT.